This entry features one TCR beta chain sequence. Data came from immunoSEQ multiplex PCR; TCRdb stores just in-frame clones and leaves some out. The sample includes under 80,000 clones, around 94% of them seen just once. V lost 6 bases, J lost 10 bases, and 9 bases lay in between. Germline CDR1 MNHEY, CDR2 SMNVEV (reference sequence). CDR3 length: 11 residues. The data originate from a study of technical replicates of blood from a handful of donors. The sequence came from a human donor in good health. The chain links TRBV27 to TRBJ1-4; D is unclear. Sequencing was carried out using T cells isolated from PBMCs. CDR3 nucleotide sequence: TGTGCCAGCAGGGCTGGCGGAAAACTGTTTTTT. Its protein product is CASRAGGKLFF.